The text below deals with one TCR beta chain. Its antigen is as yet unknown. At the DNA level, this CDR3 is encoded by other sequences in the same sample as well. This table comes from immunoSEQ multiplex PCR, and its TCRdb copy is limited to in-frame clones, with some not included. Of some 14,000 clones listed, more than 60% are singletons. These data originate in a study of somatic mutations in cytotoxic T cells in rheumatoid arthritis. Broader study findings: More than 20% of CD8+ cells belonged to the largest clone in about an eighth of the 65 patients.

From germline, CDR1 is SEHNR and CDR2 FQNEAQ (reference sequence). The V gene end was trimmed by 4 bases and the J gene end by 8 bases; junction bases not matched to a gene: 4. This CDR3 is 13 amino acids long. V gene TRBV7-9 combines with J gene TRBJ1-3, with 8 bases lining up with TRBD1. The receptor comes from an adult with rheumatoid arthritis. Sequencing was performed on CD8+ T cells sorted from blood. The CDR3 spells CASSSQGADTIYF. CDR3 coding DNA: TGTGCCAGCAGCTCCCAGGGGGCAGACACCATATATTTT.